These 8 T cell receptor beta chains originate from one sample sequenced in a study of T cell responses to AZD1222 COVID-19 vaccine. This table comes from immunoSEQ multiplex PCR, and its TCRdb copy is limited to in-frame clones, with some not included. The repertoire holds more than 100,000 clones, with approximately 85% as singletons. This specimen consisted of peripheral blood, obtained 28 days after the second dose of the MenACWY control vaccine. Every receptor here comes from an adult who received the MenACWY meningococcal vaccine as a control.

This clone appeared a few times. The chain links TRBV5-1 to TRBJ1-2; D not certain. The CDR3 contains 13 residues. CDR1 is SGHRS, CDR2 YFSETQ, per germline. V was pared by 4 bases and J by 2 bases, with 9 bases between. The CDR3 coding sequence is TGCGCCAGCAGCCTGGGGAGCAACTATGGCTACACCTTC. Translated, it gives CASSLGSNYGYTF.

This clone was observed a single time. This chain joins TRBV19 and TRBJ2-5; D may correspond to TRBD1 or TRBD2 (5 bases each). The V and J ends lost 3 bases and 2 bases respectively, with 16 bases between them. Germline loops: CDR1 LNHDA, CDR2 SQIVND (reference sequence). The CDR3 loop spans 16 amino acids. CDR3 in amino acids: CASSMAGAGNQETQYF. CDR3 nucleotide sequence: TGTGCCAGTAGTATGGCCGGGGCAGGGAATCAAGAGACCCAGTACTTC.

The chain links TRBV9 to TRBJ1-2; D may be TRBD1 (5 bases). Per the germline V gene, CDR1 is SGDLS and CDR2 is YYNGEE. V lost 0 bases, J lost 2 bases, and 14 bases lay in between. The CDR3 loop spans 16 amino acids. CDR3 DNA sequence: TGTGCCAGCAGCGTAGGGGGTACAGGAACGAACTATGGCTACACCTTC. Amino acids: CASSVGGTGTNYGYTF.

The chain is built from TRBV30 and TRBJ1-1, with 9 bases that match TRBD1. The CDR3 loop spans 16 amino acids. Trimming removed 0 bases from V and 4 bases from J; junction bases left unmatched: 9. The germline V gene encodes CDR1 GTSNPN and CDR2 SVGIG (reference sequence). CDR3 region: CAWSVKRATGGTEAFF. Here the CDR3 DNA reads TGTGCCTGGAGTGTTAAGCGAGCGACAGGGGGCACTGAAGCTTTCTTT.

CDR3 in amino acids: CASSFPRGGAQETQYF. Here the CDR3 DNA reads TGTGCCAGCAGCTTTCCTCGAGGGGGGGCTCAAGAGACCCAGTACTTC. The V and J genes are TRBV11-2 and TRBJ2-5, with TRBD2 as a possible D gene (7 bases). With 3 bases removed from V and 2 bases from J, the gap between germline ends came to 16 bases. Germline lookup yields CDR1 SGHAT and CDR2 FQNNGV. The CDR3 covers 16 residues.

The chain links TRBV5-1 to TRBJ2-1; 11 nucleotides align to TRBD1. Per the germline V gene, CDR1 is SGHRS and CDR2 is YFSETQ. With 4 bases clipped from V and 7 bases from J, the junction kept 7 bases outside the gene matches. CDR3 size: 15 residues. The CDR3 DNA reads TGCGCCAGCAGCCCAGGACAGGGGGCGGGTAATGAGCAGTTCTTC. This gives the protein CASSPGQGAGNEQFF.

The chain carries TRBV14 and TRBJ1-2, with a possible D match to TRBD1 (5 bases). The V end was cut by 4 bases, the J end by 4 bases, with 19 bases between. In germline, CDR1 is SGHDN, CDR2 FVKESK. This CDR3 spans 16 amino acids. CDR3 sequence reads: CASSPGGAVRGYGYTF. The CDR3 region has the DNA TGTGCCAGCAGCCCGGGAGGGGCGGTTCGGGGCTATGGCTACACCTTC.

The rearrangement links TRBV9 to TRBJ2-3; 9 nucleotides align to TRBD2. V shed 0 bases, J shed 4 bases, and the junction held 12 bases outside the gene matches. The CDR3 sequence is 18 residues long. Germline V gene lookup returns CDR1 SGDLS and CDR2 YYNGEE. The CDR3 spells CASSVGSGGTTIPDTQYF. The DNA of the CDR3 is TGTGCCAGCAGCGTAGGTAGCGGGGGAACGACAATCCCAGATACGCAGTATTTT. Looking up the rest from reference TRBV9 and TRBJ2-3 gives the full variable domain: DSGVTQTPKHLITATGQRVTLRCSPRSGDLSVYWYQQSLDQGLQFLIQYYNGEERAKGNILERFSAQQFPDLHSELNLSSLELGDSALYFCASSVGSGGTTIPDTQYFGPGTRLTVL.